Shown below are 30 T cell receptor beta chains from a single sample sequenced in a study of early T cells in non-severe SARS-CoV-2 infection. TCRdb called the 5' RACE reads again in MiXCR, with one record for every CDR3 protein. The sample contains 85,000 to 90,000 distinct CDR3 sequences, roughly 15% of which appear only once. Sequencing was performed on whole blood. These receptors all stem from an adult who was a healthcare worker with PCR-confirmed SARS-CoV-2 infection or an uninfected control (not recorded which).

This clonotype was observed a handful of times. This chain joins TRBV28 and TRBJ1-2; D not resolved. Germline CDR1 reads MDHEN; CDR2 reads SYDVKM. The V gene lost 4 bases and the J gene lost 3 bases, with 9 bases spanning the gap. CDR3 length equals 13 residues. CDR3 DNA: TGTGCCAGCAGTTGGAACACTGACTATGGCTACACCTTC. It codes for CASSWNTDYGYTF.

This clonotype was observed a few times. The V and J genes are TRBV18 and TRBJ1-5; D gene uncertain. The V gene's germline CDR1 is KGHSH and CDR2 LQKENI. CDR3 length: 16 amino acids. V lost 1 base and J lost 3, with 13 bases in between. The CDR3 reads CASSPRPLEYNQPQHF. The CDR3 DNA is TGTGCCAGCTCACCACGACCTTTAGAGTACAATCAGCCCCAGCATTTT.

Here the CDR3 reads CSVSRTSLNTEAFF. CDR3 nucleotides: TGCAGCGTTTCCCGGACAAGCTTGAACACTGAAGCTTTCTTT. The chain has TRBV29-1 and TRBJ1-1, with D possibly TRBD1 on 5 matching bases. The CDR3 spans 14 residues. The ends were cut back, 5 bases at V and 0 bases at J, with 13 bases in the middle. Germline V gene lookup returns CDR1 SQVTM and CDR2 ANQGSEA.

The CDR3 coding sequence is TGTGCCAGCAGCTTGGCTAACAGGGTTAACAATGAGCAGTTCTTC. Translated, it gives CASSLANRVNNEQFF. The genes are TRBV5-4 and TRBJ2-1; D may be TRBD1 (6 bases). The V gene lost 0 bases and the J gene lost 5 bases, with 12 bases spanning the gap. The CDR3 has 15 amino acids. Looked up from germline, CDR1 is SGHNT and CDR2 is YYREEE (reference sequence).

This rearrangement joins TRBV5-1 to TRBJ2-1; D gene unclear. V lost 7 bases, J lost 7 bases, and 15 bases lay in between. This CDR3 is 13 amino acids long. Germline CDR1 SGHRS, CDR2 YFSETQ. The DNA for the CDR3 is TGCGCCAGCGGTTTCGACTTGGGAAATGAGCAGTTCTTC. It codes for CASGFDLGNEQFF.

This clonotype has more than one count but fewer than ten. The chain carries TRBV13 and TRBJ1-1; perhaps TRBD1 as D (5 bases). Trimming left V 5 bases short and J 12 bases short, with 16 bases between. Germline lookup yields CDR1 PRHDT and CDR2 FYEKMQ (reference sequence). The CDR3 contains 12 residues. Here the CDR3 reads CASSPRGEEPFF. The CDR3 coding sequence is TGTGCCAGCAGCCCCCGGGGCGAAGAACCTTTCTTT. Based on the CDR3 plus reference TRBV13 and TRBJ1-1, the full variable domain is AAGVIQSPRHLIKEKRETATLKCYPIPRHDTVYWYQQGPGQDPQFLISFYEKMQSDKGSIPDRFSAQQFSDYHSELNMSSLELGDSALYFCASSPRGEEPFFGQGTRLTVV.

This chain uses TRBV6-2 or TRBV6-3 with TRBJ2-7; 9 positions agree with TRBD1. With V trimmed by 6 bases and J by 6 bases, 9 bases remained unmatched. From germline, CDR1 is MNHEY and CDR2 SVGEGT. This CDR3 contains 14 residues. The CDR3 loop reads CASSQPGTGSEQYF. CDR3 DNA: TGTGCCAGCAGCCAGCCAGGGACAGGGAGCGAGCAGTACTTC.

This clonotype was observed a handful of times. CDR3 sequence: CSAPPVAGGLDTQYF. CDR3 in DNA: TGCAGTGCCCCACCGGTAGCGGGGGGTCTGGATACGCAGTATTTT. The chain uses TRBV20-1 and TRBJ2-3; TRBD2 matches at 10 bases. The CDR3 runs to 15 residues. Looked up from germline, CDR1 is DFQATT and CDR2 is SNEGSKA (reference sequence). The V segment lost 6 bases and the J segment 6 bases; nucleotides outside the gene matches: 12.

The chain joins TRBV7-9 to TRBJ1-6; 9 nucleotides match TRBD1. J gave up 10 bases and V 6 bases, and 7 bases lay outside the gene matches. CDR3 length: 14 residues. CDR1 and CDR2 from the germline V gene are SEHNR and FQNEAQ (reference sequence). The chain's CDR3 is CASSLGQGPSPLHF. The CDR3 nucleotides are TGTGCCAGCAGTCTGGGACAGGGACCATCACCCCTCCACTTT.

The rearrangement joins TRBV5-1 to TRBJ2-3; D is ambiguous. Trimming took 0 bases from V and 6 from J, leaving 8 bases between them. The CDR3 consists of 13 residues. Germline loops: CDR1 SGHRS, CDR2 YFSETQ. The CDR3 is CASSLDPRDTQYF. For the CDR3, the DNA is TGCGCCAGCAGCTTGGATCCCAGGGATACGCAGTATTTT. The entire variable domain, with the rest obtained from reference TRBV5-1 and TRBJ2-3, is as follows: KAGVTQTPRYLIKTRGQQVTLSCSPISGHRSVSWYQQTPGQGLQFLFEYFSETQRNKGNFPGRFSGRQFSNSRSEMNVSTLELGDSALYLCASSLDPRDTQYFGPGTRLTVL.

The sample holds many counts of this clonotype. The chain uses TRBV14 and TRBJ2-7; D remains unclear. The germline gives CDR1 SGHDN, CDR2 FVKESK. Trimming shortened V by 2 bases and J by 2 bases, and 7 bases separated the two germline ends. The CDR3 consists of 13 residues. The CDR3 sequence: CASSQLNTYEQYF. The CDR3 DNA reads as TGTGCCAGCAGCCAATTAAATACCTACGAGCAGTACTTC.

The rearrangement uses TRBV25-1 and TRBJ2-2; a possible D gene is TRBD1 (6 bases). The CDR3 contains 15 residues. Germline V lookup: CDR1 MGHDK, CDR2 SYGVNS. V lost 6 bases and J lost 6, with 17 bases in between. The CDR3 DNA reads as TGTGCCAGCAGGAGACCCTCAGGACAGTCCGGGGAGCTGTTTTTT. Translation: CASRRPSGQSGELFF.

This clonotype appeared many times. The genes are TRBV6-2 or TRBV6-3 and TRBJ1-2; unclear D gene. The CDR3 is 15 amino acids. From germline, CDR1 is MNHEY and CDR2 SVGEGT. Trimming shortened V by 5 bases and J by 7 bases, and 20 bases separated the two germline ends. The CDR3: CASSIRPDRPSGYTF. In DNA, the CDR3 is TGTGCCAGCAGTATCCGTCCAGATCGGCCCTCTGGCTACACCTTC.

This rearrangement joins TRBV7-9 to TRBJ1-6; D unclear. Trimming left V 2 bases short and J 9 bases short, with 11 bases between. The CDR3 consists of 14 residues. Per the germline V gene, CDR1 is SEHNR and CDR2 is FQNEAQ (reference sequence). CDR3 sequence reads: CASSLIGESSPLHF. CDR3 coding DNA: TGTGCCAGCAGCTTAATCGGGGAAAGTTCACCCCTCCACTTT.

This clonotype has a handful of counts. The V and J genes are TRBV19 and TRBJ1-4, with D possibly TRBD1 on 6 matching bases. With 9 bases removed from V and 5 bases from J, the gap between germline ends came to 13 bases. The CDR3 length is 13 residues. In germline, CDR1 is LNHDA, CDR2 SQIVND (reference sequence). The CDR3 sequence is CASLQGSNEKLFF. CDR3 sequence (DNA): TGTGCCAGCCTACAGGGATCGAATGAAAAACTGTTTTTT.

This clonotype was found a few times. This chain joins TRBV12-3 or TRBV12-4 and TRBJ2-4; tentatively, D is TRBD1 or TRBD2 (5 bases each). V dropped 5 bases and J dropped 3 bases, with 14 bases sitting between them. The CDR3 consists of 15 residues. The CDR3 coding sequence is TGTGCCAGCAGTCTCGAGGGGCGCCTCAAAAACATTCAGTACTTC. Translating it yields CASSLEGRLKNIQYF.

V gene TRBV19 combines with J gene TRBJ1-3; D call uncertain. Trimming shortened V by 3 bases and J by 0 bases, and 9 bases separated the two germline ends. The CDR3 is 15 residues long. Looked up from germline, CDR1 is LNHDA and CDR2 is SQIVND (reference sequence). Here the CDR3 reads CASSIVASSGNTIYF. In DNA, the CDR3 is TGTGCCAGTAGTATCGTAGCAAGCTCTGGAAACACCATATATTTT.

This clonotype showed up many times. The CDR3 coding sequence is TGTGCCAGCAGCTCGAGACCGATGGGGGAAAAACTGTTTTTT. It yields the protein CASSSRPMGEKLFF. This chain joins TRBV11-2 and TRBJ1-4; D gene ambiguous. The V end was cut by 4 bases, the J end by 8 bases, with 14 bases between. Germline CDR1 reads SGHAT; CDR2 reads FQNNGV. CDR3 length: 14 amino acids.

The CDR3 nucleotides are TGTGCCAGCAGTTTACAAGGGAATACGCAGTATTTT. It codes for CASSLQGNTQYF. This chain uses TRBV28 with TRBJ2-3; D gene uncertain. Germline V gene sequence: CDR1 MDHEN, CDR2 SYDVKM. The CDR3 spans 12 residues. Trimming pared 2 bases from V and 7 bases from J, leaving 7 bases between.

The rearrangement joins TRBV24-1 to TRBJ2-1, with a tentative D call TRBD1 (6 bases). This CDR3 comprises 14 residues. Germline-derived CDR1 and CDR2 are KGHDR and SFDVKD. V was pared by 2 bases and J by 7 bases, with 11 bases between. The CDR3 region is CATSDSRQANEQFF. CDR3 DNA sequence: TGTGCCACCAGTGATTCTAGACAGGCGAATGAGCAGTTCTTC.

This clonotype showed up just a few times. The rearrangement joins TRBV2 to TRBJ2-7, with 7 bases aligning to TRBD1. V shed 5 bases and J 2 bases; nucleotides not matched to a gene: 3. This CDR3 is built from 13 residues. The germline gives CDR1 SNHLY, CDR2 FYNNEI. CDR3 nucleotide sequence: TGTGCCAGCAGTCAGGGGGTCCCCTACGAGCAGTACTTC. Translation: CASSQGVPYEQYF. Supplemented by reference TRBV2 and TRBJ2-7, the full variable domain reads EPEVTQTPSHQVTQMGQEVILRCVPISNHLYFYWYRQILGQKVEFLVSFYNNEISEKSEIFDDQFSVERPDGSNFTLKIRSTKLEDSAMYFCASSQGVPYEQYFGPGTRLTVT.

A few counts support this clonotype. CDR3 sequence (DNA): TGTGCCACCTGGGACAGGGGGCACAATCAGCCCCAGCATTTT. This codes for CATWDRGHNQPQHF. The chain employs TRBV24-1 and TRBJ1-5; 12 bases line up with TRBD1. CDR1 and CDR2 (germline): KGHDR, SFDVKD. V gave up 9 bases and J gave up 3 bases; unmatched junction bases: 2. This CDR3 is built from 14 residues.

This clonotype came up a few times. The chain joins TRBV20-1 to TRBJ2-1, with D unclear. CDR3 length: 15 amino acids. Germline values: CDR1 DFQATT, CDR2 SNEGSKA (reference sequence). Trimming removed 5 bases at V and 2 bases at J, with 16 bases between. CDR3 sequence reads: CSAGPDTIPYNEQFF. The CDR3 DNA follows: TGCAGTGCTGGCCCCGATACTATACCCTACAATGAGCAGTTCTTC.

This clonotype was seen only a few times. The chain joins TRBV7-3 to TRBJ2-2; D is unresolved. Trimming cost V 5 bases and J 1 base, with 5 bases left between them. The CDR3 spans 13 residues. Germline-derived CDR1 and CDR2 are SGHTA and FQGTGA. The CDR3 coding sequence is TGTGCCAGCAGCCTGATGAACACCGGGGAGCTGTTTTTT. Translation gives CASSLMNTGELFF.

This clonotype has more than one count but fewer than ten. The rearrangement uses TRBV13 and TRBJ1-6; 8 nucleotides match TRBD1. Per the germline V gene, CDR1 is PRHDT and CDR2 is FYEKMQ (reference sequence). With 5 bases clipped from V and 8 bases from J, the junction kept 8 bases outside the gene matches. The CDR3 is 15 residues long. CDR3 sequence: CASSQSTGAHSPLHF. Written as DNA, the CDR3 is TGTGCCAGCAGCCAATCGACAGGGGCTCATTCACCCCTCCACTTT.

This clonotype was counted at least ten times. The chain recombines TRBV4-1 with TRBJ2-5, with 8 bases fitting TRBD2. CDR1 MGHRA and CDR2 YSYEKL come from the germline V gene. V shed 2 bases and J 0 bases; nucleotides not matched to a gene: 5. The CDR3 has 16 residues. As DNA, the CDR3 is TGCGCCAGCAGCCAATACGAGCGGGGGAACCAAGAGACCCAGTACTTC. The encoded protein is CASSQYERGNQETQYF.

Only a few counts were recorded for this clonotype. The chain employs TRBV13 and TRBJ2-7; TRBD2 might be the D (5 bases). Per germline, CDR1 PRHDT and CDR2 FYEKMQ (reference sequence). The CDR3 is 13 amino acids. Trimming shortened V by 0 bases and J by 3 bases, and 6 bases separated the two germline ends. In nucleotides, the CDR3 is TGTGCCAGCAGCTTAGGGGACTTCTACGAGCAGTACTTC. Its protein product is CASSLGDFYEQYF.

This clonotype was detected ten times or more. This chain joins TRBV5-1 and TRBJ1-1, with D possibly matching TRBD1 (6 bases). CDR1 SGHRS and CDR2 YFSETQ come from the germline V gene. CDR3 length: 12 amino acids. With 5 bases removed from V and 10 bases from J, the gap between germline ends came to 15 bases. DNA of the CDR3: TGCGCCAGCAGTACCCCCTCGGACAGAGCTTTCTTT. This sequence encodes CASSTPSDRAFF.

The table lists this clonotype with many counts. The genes are TRBV7-9 and TRBJ1-6; D not certain. V was cut by 0 bases and J by 8 bases, with 5 bases left in between. CDR1 SEHNR and CDR2 FQNEAQ come from the germline V gene (reference sequence). CDR3 size: 13 residues. The CDR3 sequence: CASSLASDSPLHF. CDR3 bases: TGTGCCAGCAGCTTAGCTAGTGATTCACCCCTCCACTTT.

At least ten counts were recorded for this clonotype. V gene TRBV6-5 combines with J gene TRBJ2-6; D unclear. The CDR3 spans 17 residues. Germline-derived CDR1 and CDR2 are MNHEY and SVGAGI. The ends were cut back, 2 bases at V and 0 bases at J, with 11 bases in the middle. CDR3 DNA sequence: TGTGCCAGCAGTTACGAGGTGCGAAGCTCTGGGGCCAACGTCCTGACTTTC. Translation gives CASSYEVRSSGANVLTF.